Each of the 20 T cell receptor beta chains below was sequenced from the same sample in a study of graft-versus-host responses after intestinal transplantation. These receptors are not linked to any known antigen. This table comes from immunoSEQ multiplex PCR, and its TCRdb copy is limited to in-frame clones, with some not included. This sample yields 85,000 to 100,000 clones, of which 85% to 95% are seen a single time; roughly 2% belongs to the top ten. The specimen comprised unstimulated CD8+ T cells sorted from spleen or lymph node cells, sampled before intestinal transplant. The receptors originated from a human donor who received an intestinal transplant.

The chain recombines TRBV29-1 with TRBJ1-2; possible D gene TRBD1, 5 bases. V was pared by 3 bases and J by 8 bases, with 13 bases between. The CDR3 runs 12 residues. Germline CDR1 is SQVTM and CDR2 is ANQGSEA. CDR3 nucleotide sequence: TGCAGCGTTGACTGGGGGGTAGGGGGCTACACCTTC. Residues: CSVDWGVGGYTF.

The chain couples TRBV19 to TRBJ2-7; D ambiguous. Trimming shortened V by 3 bases and J by 2 bases, and 11 bases separated the two germline ends. Germline CDR1 is LNHDA and CDR2 is SQIVND (reference sequence). This CDR3 is 14 amino acids long. CDR3: CASSIAGFTYEQYF. The CDR3, as DNA: TGTGCCAGTAGTATCGCTGGCTTTACCTACGAGCAGTACTTC.

The rearrangement uses TRBV19 and TRBJ1-5; perhaps TRBD1 as D (6 bases). The V end was cut by 0 bases, the J end by 10 bases, with 10 bases between. The germline V gene encodes CDR1 LNHDA and CDR2 SQIVND (reference sequence). This CDR3 spans 13 amino acids. CDR3: CASSIDSGQPQHF. The CDR3 nucleotides are TGTGCCAGTAGTATAGACTCGGGACAACCCCAGCATTTT.

The chain recombines TRBV9 with TRBJ2-1, with 9 bases lining up with TRBD2. The CDR3 has 14 residues. Trimming at V came to 6 bases and at J to 6 bases, leaving 7 bases not matched to a gene. The germline V gene has CDR1 SGDLS and CDR2 YYNGEE. CDR3 in amino acids: CASTTSGGSNEQFF. The DNA for the CDR3 is TGTGCCAGCACTACAAGCGGGGGGTCCAATGAGCAGTTCTTC. The whole variable domain, filled in from reference TRBV9 and TRBJ2-1, reads DSGVTQTPKHLITATGQRVTLRCSPRSGDLSVYWYQQSLDQGLQFLIQYYNGEERAKGNILERFSAQQFPDLHSELNLSSLELGDSALYFCASTTSGGSNEQFFGPGTRLTVL.

As to this clone: The sample carries other DNA sequences with the same CDR3. This sequence joins TRBV19 and TRBJ1-1; D might be TRBD1 (6 bases). Deletions cut 4 bases from V and 5 bases from J, with 8 bases between. Germline loops: CDR1 LNHDA, CDR2 SQIVND (reference sequence). The CDR3 covers 12 residues. As DNA, the CDR3 is TGTGCCAGTAGTACAGGGGTGACTGAAGCTTTCTTT. Residues: CASSTGVTEAFF.

The chain uses TRBV6-6 and TRBJ2-7; D is unresolved. Trimming removed 6 bases from V and 2 bases from J, with 8 bases in between. The CDR3 extends over 12 amino acids. Germline-derived CDR1 and CDR2 are MNHNY and SVGAGI (reference sequence). CDR3 amino acids: CASSQSTYEQYF. CDR3 nucleotide sequence: TGTGCCAGCAGCCAATCAACCTACGAGCAGTACTTC.

J is TRBJ2-7 and V is TRBV6-6; no clear D gene. Trimming pared 2 bases from V and 3 bases from J, leaving 8 bases between. CDR1 MNHNY and CDR2 SVGAGI come from the germline V gene (reference sequence). There are 13 residues in the CDR3. The CDR3 nucleotides read TGTGCCAGCAGTTACCGCACCGGCTACGAGCAGTACTTC. Translation gives CASSYRTGYEQYF.

This rearrangement joins TRBV29-1 to TRBJ2-1; perhaps TRBD2 as D (6 bases). Looked up from germline, CDR1 is SQVTM and CDR2 is ANQGSEA. The CDR3 contains 12 residues. Trimming took off 4 bases at V and 4 bases at J, with 8 bases between the two ends. The DNA of the CDR3 is TGCAGCGTTGTGACTAGTTACAATGAGCAGTTCTTC. Translating gives CSVVTSYNEQFF.

This chain connects TRBV7-9 to TRBJ1-1; D possibly corresponds to TRBD1 (6 bases). Germline CDR1 is SEHNR and CDR2 is FQNEAQ (reference sequence). The CDR3 contains 17 residues. V was shortened by 5 bases and J by 0 bases, with 19 bases between the two germline ends. The CDR3 coding sequence is TGTGCCAGCAGCCCGATCCGGGACAAGGGGGTGAACACTGAAGCTTTCTTT. Protein: CASSPIRDKGVNTEAFF.

This clone was seen only once. This chain joins TRBV7-9 and TRBJ2-1, with 12 bases lining up with TRBD2. This CDR3 is 16 amino acids long. Germline V gene data show CDR1 as SEHNR and CDR2 as FQNEAQ (reference sequence). Trimming took 3 bases from V and 11 from J; bases not matched to a gene: 11. The CDR3 DNA is TGTGCCAGCAGCTTCCCCGTACTAGCGGGGGGAACTCAGCAGTTCTTC. This gives the protein CASSFPVLAGGTQQFF.

The V gene is TRBV9, the J gene TRBJ1-1; 8 bases fit TRBD1. J lost 8 bases, V lost 0 bases, and 6 bases had no gene match. Looked up from germline, CDR1 is SGDLS and CDR2 is YYNGEE. The CDR3 spans 14 residues. The CDR3 DNA reads TGTGCCAGCAGCGTAGAATCAGGGGGCAGGGAAGCTTTCTTT. This codes for CASSVESGGREAFF. Looking up the rest from reference TRBV9 and TRBJ1-1 gives the full variable domain: DSGVTQTPKHLITATGQRVTLRCSPRSGDLSVYWYQQSLDQGLQFLIQYYNGEERAKGNILERFSAQQFPDLHSELNLSSLELGDSALYFCASSVESGGREAFFGQGTRLTVV.

This clone was detected a few times. The gene calls are TRBV27 and TRBJ2-1; possibly TRBD2 for D (5 bases). CDR1 and CDR2 (germline): MNHEY, SMNVEV (reference sequence). V was clipped by 5 bases and J by 3 bases, with 8 bases between them. This CDR3 is 13 amino acids long. The CDR3 region has the DNA TGTGCCAGCAGTCGCCGGGACTACAATGAGCAGTTCTTC. Encoded protein: CASSRRDYNEQFF.

This chain links TRBV19 with TRBJ2-1, with D uncertain. The CDR3 is 17 residues long. CDR1 and CDR2 (germline): LNHDA, SQIVND (reference sequence). V was clipped by 5 bases and J by 2 bases, with 19 bases between them. In DNA, the CDR3 is TGTGCCAGTAGTGTGTCCCTGGCTCCTCTCCCCTACAATGAGCAGTTCTTC. This translates into CASSVSLAPLPYNEQFF.

V gene TRBV30 combines with J gene TRBJ2-6, with D possibly matching TRBD2 (5 bases). V was shortened by 3 bases and J by 3 bases, with 6 bases between the two germline ends. CDR3 length: 13 amino acids. The germline V gene encodes CDR1 GTSNPN and CDR2 SVGIG (reference sequence). Here the CDR3 reads CAWSGVGANVLTF. DNA of the CDR3: TGTGCCTGGAGCGGGGTTGGGGCCAACGTCCTGACTTTC.

The J gene is TRBJ2-7, the V gene TRBV6-1, with 11 bases lining up with TRBD2. Per germline, CDR1 MNHNS and CDR2 SASEGT. CDR3 size: 15 residues. V lost 4 bases and J lost 4; bases outside the gene matches: 6. The CDR3 region has the DNA TGTGCCAGCAGTGCAACTAGCGGGGGACCGTACGAGCAGTACTTC. Protein sequence: CASSATSGGPYEQYF.

V gene TRBV11-2 combines with J gene TRBJ2-5; TRBD1 agrees at 8 bases. This CDR3 spans 12 amino acids. Germline V gene data show CDR1 as SGHAT and CDR2 as FQNNGV. The V and J ends lost 7 bases and 5 bases, in that order; junction bases with no gene match: 3. CDR3 sequence (DNA): TGTGCCAGCACCCGACAGGGGGAGACCCAGTACTTC. This encodes CASTRQGETQYF.

The CDR3 region is CASSLRSGADYNEQFF. In DNA, the CDR3 is TGTGCCAGCAGCTTACGATCAGGGGCAGACTACAATGAGCAGTTCTTC. J is TRBJ2-1 and V is TRBV7-2, with D possibly TRBD1 on 6 matching bases. The V and J ends lost 2 bases and 3 bases respectively, with 14 bases between them. The V gene's germline CDR1 is SGHTA and CDR2 FQGNSA. The CDR3 runs 16 residues.

The chain combines TRBV18 with TRBJ2-7; D is possibly TRBD1 (5 bases). V was clipped by 0 bases and J by 3 bases, with 9 bases between them. CDR1 and CDR2 from the germline V gene are KGHSH and LQKENI. This CDR3 has 14 residues. The CDR3 here is CASSPPLRDYEQYF. The DNA for the CDR3 is TGTGCCAGCTCACCACCACTCAGGGACTACGAGCAGTACTTC.

The chain employs TRBV7-6 and TRBJ2-2; weak D call: TRBD2 (5 bases). The germline V gene has CDR1 SGHVS and CDR2 FNYEAQ. The ends were cut back, 5 bases at V and 7 bases at J, with 11 bases in the middle. This CDR3 comprises 13 residues. In DNA, the CDR3 is TGTGCCAGCAGCGTTCGCGAGGGCGGGGAGCTGTTTTTT. This encodes CASSVREGGELFF.

The chain combines TRBV27 with TRBJ1-6; D not resolved. This CDR3 contains 15 residues. Trimming shortened V by 2 bases and J by 10 bases, and 15 bases separated the two germline ends. Germline V gene sequence: CDR1 MNHEY, CDR2 SMNVEV (reference sequence). CDR3 protein: CASSLTAEFFSPLHF. Here the CDR3 DNA reads TGTGCCAGCAGTTTAACAGCGGAGTTCTTCTCACCCCTCCACTTT.